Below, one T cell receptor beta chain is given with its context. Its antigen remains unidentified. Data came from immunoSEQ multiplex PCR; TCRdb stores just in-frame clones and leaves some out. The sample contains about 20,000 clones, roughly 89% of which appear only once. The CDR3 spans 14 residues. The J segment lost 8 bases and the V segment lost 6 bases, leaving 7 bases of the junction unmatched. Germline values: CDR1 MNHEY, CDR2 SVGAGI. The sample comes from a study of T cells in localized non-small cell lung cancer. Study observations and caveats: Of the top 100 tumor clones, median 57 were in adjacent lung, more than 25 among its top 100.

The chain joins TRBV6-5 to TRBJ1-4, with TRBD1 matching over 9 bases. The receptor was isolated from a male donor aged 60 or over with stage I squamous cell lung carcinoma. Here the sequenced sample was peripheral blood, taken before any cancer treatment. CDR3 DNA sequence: TGTGCCAGCAGCCGACAGGGGGTTGGAGAAAAACTGTTTTTT. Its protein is CASSRQGVGEKLFF.